Listed here are 17 T cell receptor beta chains from one sample, sequenced in a study of cytotoxic CD8 clonotypes in ibrutinib-treated CLL. Repertoires were generated with immunoSEQ multiplex PCR, while TCRdb's copy carries only in-frame clones and drops some. The sample lists 30,000 to 50,000 clones, around 63% occurring once. Sequencing was performed on PBMCs, taken at disease progression, from a patient treated with ibrutinib. The receptor source for this set is a human donor with chronic lymphocytic leukemia.

V gene TRBV9 combines with J gene TRBJ2-1, with TRBD2 matching over 8 bases. The V segment lost 1 base and the J segment 4 bases; nucleotides outside the gene matches: 10. This CDR3 spans 17 amino acids. Germline V CDR1 and CDR2: SGDLS, YYNGEE. Here the CDR3 reads CASSVLPGGVVYNEQFF. The DNA of the CDR3 is TGTGCCAGCAGCGTACTCCCGGGAGGGGTTGTATACAATGAGCAGTTCTTC.

The rearrangement uses TRBV11-2 and TRBJ1-1, with 7 bases identical to TRBD1. Germline lookup yields CDR1 SGHAT and CDR2 FQNNGV. There are 18 residues in the CDR3. V lost 0 bases, J lost 5 bases, and 15 bases stayed unmatched. The CDR3 nucleotides are TGTGCCAGCAGCTTAGATCTCCCAGGGGTTTCAGGGGGGACTGAAGCTTTCTTT. It encodes CASSLDLPGVSGGTEAFF. Based on the CDR3 plus reference TRBV11-2 and TRBJ1-1, the full variable domain is EAGVAQSPRYKIIEKRQSVAFWCNPISGHATLYWYQQILGQGPKLLIQFQNNGVVDDSQLPKDRFSAERLKGVDSTLKIQPAKLEDSAVYLCASSLDLPGVSGGTEAFFGQGTRLTVV.

V and J are TRBV6-1 and TRBJ2-1; D perhaps matches TRBD1 (7 bases). V lost 5 bases and J 8 bases, leaving 19 bases between the germline ends. This CDR3 contains 15 residues. Germline-derived CDR1 and CDR2 are MNHNS and SASEGT. CDR3 sequence reads: CASSSRWTGGDEQFF. CDR3 bases: TGTGCCAGCAGTTCGCGATGGACAGGCGGGGATGAGCAGTTCTTC.

The rearrangement joins TRBV7-9 to TRBJ1-2; D ambiguous. This CDR3 has 17 amino acids. Trimming removed 5 bases from V and 0 bases from J, with 19 bases in between. Germline CDR1 and CDR2: SEHNR and FQNEAQ (reference sequence). The CDR3 loop is CASSAPGDSRANYGYTF. CDR3 bases: TGTGCCAGCAGCGCCCCCGGGGATTCCCGAGCTAACTATGGCTACACCTTC.

This rearrangement joins TRBV7-8 to TRBJ2-7; D could derive from TRBD1 or TRBD2 (5 bases each). The V gene's germline CDR1 is SGHVS and CDR2 FQNEAQ. V lost 2 bases, J lost 2 bases, and 10 bases lay in between. The length of the CDR3 is 14 residues. The CDR3: CASSLWDRPYEQYF. CDR3 nucleotide sequence: TGTGCCAGCAGCTTATGGGACCGACCCTACGAGCAGTACTTC.

This chain links TRBV7-9 with TRBJ1-2; 8 bases match TRBD1. The length of the CDR3 is 15 residues. Germline CDR1 reads SEHNR; CDR2 reads FQNEAQ (reference sequence). V was clipped by 4 bases and J by 0 bases; unmatched bases: 4. CDR3 loop: CASSWADRANYGYTF. The CDR3 DNA is TGTGCCAGCAGCTGGGCGGACAGGGCTAACTATGGCTACACCTTC.

The J gene is TRBJ2-7, the V gene TRBV9, with D possibly being TRBD1 or TRBD2 (6 bases each). V was shortened by 0 bases and J by 2 bases, with 15 bases between the two germline ends. Germline loops: CDR1 SGDLS, CDR2 YYNGEE. The CDR3 consists of 16 residues. The CDR3 DNA follows: TGTGCCAGCAGCGTAGGGGGGGCATTAGGCACCTACGAGCAGTACTTC. This gives the protein CASSVGGALGTYEQYF.

V and J are TRBV29-1 and TRBJ1-2, with 10 bases matching TRBD1. V lost 7 bases to trimming and J lost 7 bases; unmatched junction nucleotides: 6. Germline loops: CDR1 SQVTM, CDR2 ANQGSEA. This CDR3 has 12 residues. The CDR3 region has the DNA TGCAGCGGGCGACAGGGGGCGTTTGGCTACACCTTC. Translation: CSGRQGAFGYTF.

This rearrangement joins TRBV5-6 to TRBJ1-1; 10 bases fit TRBD1. V trimming: 4 bases; J trimming: 4 bases; junction bases outside the gene matches: 7. CDR3 length: 15 amino acids. Germline CDR1 is SGHDT and CDR2 is YYEEEE. The CDR3 here is CASSPTGGPRTEAFF. As DNA, the CDR3 is TGTGCCAGCAGCCCGACAGGGGGCCCTCGCACTGAAGCTTTCTTT.

A single count supports this clone. This chain connects TRBV7-9 to TRBJ2-3; maybe TRBD2 (6 bases). The V gene's germline CDR1 is SEHNR and CDR2 FQNEAQ (reference sequence). This CDR3 has 13 amino acids. The V end was cut by 1 base, the J end by 10 bases, with 12 bases between. In nucleotides, the CDR3 is TGTGCCAGCAGCTTAGTGGAGGGATCGTCGCAGTATTTT. This encodes CASSLVEGSSQYF. The variable domain in full, with the rest retrieved from reference TRBV7-9 and TRBJ2-3, is DTGVSQNPRHKITKRGQNVTFRCDPISEHNRLYWYRQTLGQGPEFLTYFQNEAQLEKSRLLSDRFSAERPKGSFSTLEIQRTEQGDSAMYLCASSLVEGSSQYFGPGTRLTVL.

This clone was counted a single time. The CDR3 DNA reads TGTGCCAGCGGGACAGGCGGGGGCTACGAGCAGTACTTC. Protein: CASGTGGGYEQYF. The V call is TRBV7-8, the J call TRBJ2-7, with TRBD1 as a possible D gene (8 bases). The germline CDR1 and CDR2 sequences are SGHVS and FQNEAQ. The CDR3 extends over 13 amino acids. V dropped 8 bases and J dropped 3 bases, with 14 bases sitting between them.

The rearrangement joins TRBV10-3 to TRBJ2-3; 8 nucleotides line up with TRBD1. Germline V gives CDR1 ENHRY, CDR2 SYGVKD. The V gene end was trimmed by 0 bases and the J gene end by 6 bases; junction bases not matched to a gene: 8. CDR3 length equals 16 residues. The CDR3 protein is CAISESMAGGGDTQYF. For the CDR3, the DNA is TGTGCCATCAGTGAGTCGATGGCAGGGGGCGGGGATACGCAGTATTTT.

The chain recombines TRBV7-2 with TRBJ1-2; a weak D match, TRBD1 (5 bases). Germline V gene sequence: CDR1 SGHTA, CDR2 FQGNSA. V was cut by 4 bases and J by 8 bases, with 14 bases left in between. The CDR3 is 13 residues long. CDR3 sequence (DNA): TGTGCCAGCAGCTACGCAGGGTACAAAGGCTACACCTTC. Its translation: CASSYAGYKGYTF.

The chain employs TRBV6-5 and TRBJ1-1; possibly TRBD1 for D (6 bases). Per the germline V gene, CDR1 is MNHEY and CDR2 is SVGAGI. Trimming pared 4 bases from V and 0 bases from J, leaving 12 bases between. The CDR3 extends over 15 amino acids. CDR3 bases: TGTGCCAGCAGTTTTGACAGGATCATGAACACTGAAGCTTTCTTT. Its translation: CASSFDRIMNTEAFF.

This chain uses TRBV6-4 with TRBJ2-3; tentatively, D is TRBD1 or TRBD2 (6 bases each). The CDR3 contains 14 residues. Germline assignment: CDR1 MRHNA and CDR2 SNTAGT. Trimming cost V 8 bases and J 1 base, with 13 bases left between them. CDR3 sequence reads: CASPRGGGTDTQYF. The CDR3 DNA follows: TGTGCCAGCCCCAGGGGAGGAGGCACAGATACGCAGTATTTT.

The J gene is TRBJ2-2, the V gene TRBV7-3; D is unresolved. The germline V gene has CDR1 SGHTA and CDR2 FQGTGA. The V end was cut by 1 base, the J end by 7 bases, with 4 bases between. The CDR3 covers 12 residues. This chain's CDR3 is CASSLRIGELFF. The DNA of the CDR3 is TGTGCCAGCAGCTTAAGAATCGGGGAGCTGTTTTTT.

The genes are TRBV11-2 and TRBJ1-5; TRBD1 might be the D (5 bases). Germline assignment: CDR1 SGHAT and CDR2 FQNNGV. CDR3 length: 14 amino acids. Trimming removed 1 base at V and 6 bases at J, with 10 bases between. The CDR3 sequence is CASSLGGASQPQHF. The DNA for the CDR3 is TGTGCCAGCAGCTTAGGTGGGGCTTCTCAGCCCCAGCATTTT.